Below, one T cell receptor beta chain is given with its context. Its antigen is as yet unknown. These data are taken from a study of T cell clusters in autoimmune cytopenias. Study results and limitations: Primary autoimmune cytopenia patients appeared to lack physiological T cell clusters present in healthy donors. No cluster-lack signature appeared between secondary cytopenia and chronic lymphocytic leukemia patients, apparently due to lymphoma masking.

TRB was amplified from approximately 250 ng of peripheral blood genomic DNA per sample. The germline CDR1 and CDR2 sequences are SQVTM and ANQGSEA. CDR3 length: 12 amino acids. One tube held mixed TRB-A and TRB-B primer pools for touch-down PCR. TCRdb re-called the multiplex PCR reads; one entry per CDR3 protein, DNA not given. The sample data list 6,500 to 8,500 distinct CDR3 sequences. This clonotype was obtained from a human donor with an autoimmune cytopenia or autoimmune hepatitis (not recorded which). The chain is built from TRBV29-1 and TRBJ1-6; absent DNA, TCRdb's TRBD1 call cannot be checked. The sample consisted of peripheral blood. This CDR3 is CSVGTGDSPLHF. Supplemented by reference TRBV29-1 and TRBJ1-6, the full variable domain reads SAVISQKPSRDICQRGTSLTIQCQVDSQVTMMFWYRQQPGQSLTLIATANQGSEATYESGFVIDKFPISRPNLTFSTLTVSNMSPEDSSIYLCSVGTGDSPLHFGNGTRLTVT.